This entry describes one T cell receptor beta chain. This sample stems from a study of blood T cell repertoires in COVID-19. For the study at large: Material from acute and convalescent COVID-19 was sourced from the United States, Italy and Spain.

The CDR3 consists of 14 residues. CDR1 is SGHDT and CDR2 is YYEEEE in the germline V gene. Trimming removed 3 bases at V and 5 bases at J, with 14 bases between. The authors' processing: By means of reference gene primer amplification, nucleated cell counts were estimated. The repertoire was sequenced with immunoSEQ multiplex PCR; TCRdb's copy has only in-frame clones and lacks some. Clone size and the V and J calls come from that table; the DNA yielded D and trimming. The sample has under 500,000 clones, approximately 90% seen once. The sequencing sample was made of peripheral blood. The chain uses TRBV5-6 and TRBJ1-2; a possible D gene is TRBD1 (6 bases). This TCR was recovered from a woman in her twenties or thirties with acute or convalescent COVID-19. CDR3 sequence: CASSSDSSEYGYTF. The CDR3 DNA sequence: TGTGCCAGCAGCTCGGACAGCTCGGAATATGGCTACACCTTC.